This T cell receptor (beta chain) was captured by sequencing in a study of cytotoxic CD8 clonotypes in ibrutinib-treated CLL (dated by TCRdb to the early 2020s). Study-wide context: The cohort was composed of ten to eleven relapsed/refractory and roughly 16 treatment-naive patients; IGHV unmutated status was identified in 17 patients. Partial responses were observed in 24 patients and complete responses in 2; after a median follow-up of roughly 62 months, remission was maintained in around 14 patients and progression was observed in some twelve. All remission and progressive disease samples were collected while patients were still receiving ibrutinib. An average of about 250,000 productive templates and approximately 91,000 productive rearrangements was obtained per sample. Cryopreserved peripheral blood mononuclear cells were collected at three points: before therapy, at response, and at either sustained remission or disease progression. Samples at response were collected after a median of 12 months of treatment, with a range of roughly 6 to 36 months. Longitudinal samples were available for about 30% of the roughly 90 trial participants. The paper's findings and limits, for the study overall: Clonality increased at ibrutinib response, stayed stable in sustained remission, and fell back toward baseline at progression. Public clonotypes were rare and either shrank or stayed stable during treatment, and the rise in clonality at ibrutinib response reflected expansion of private clonotypes. Lymph node repertoires were not examined, and the timing of sampling was not matched between patients in sustained remission and those whose disease progressed. Baseline clonality was found to be higher than that of age-matched healthy donors and was strongly correlated with circulating CD8+ T-cell counts.

Cut back by 4 bases and 0 bases, the V and J ends lie 5 bases apart. CDR1 SQVTM and CDR2 ANQGSEA are derived from the germline V gene. Counted from cysteine to phenylalanine, this CDR3 has 12 amino acids. Only the CDR3 part of the read is kept: 36 bases, read in frame from the first base. This specimen's time point label, interpreted: approximately twelve months on ibrutinib. For TCR beta library preparation, approximately 2.2 micrograms of genomic DNA were isolated from cryopreserved PBMCs. Longitudinal blood samples from CLL patients on ibrutinib monotherapy underwent high-throughput TCR beta sequencing. Patients were enrolled in a phase 2 open-label single-center ibrutinib monotherapy trial. This clone was counted a few times. The antigen this receptor binds is unknown. No base qualities exist here, and no much larger clone lies one base off it. Each clonotype received, on average, about 10x coverage in deep resolution sequencing performed on a MiSeq, where the target depth lay between 1 in 1 million and 1 in 200,000 T cells. TCR beta libraries were generated with the immunoSEQ hsTCRB Kit. As for how the authors treated the data: ImmunoSEQ Data Assistant and ImmunoSEQ Analyzer were used for data analysis, and V, D and J genes were assigned according to IMGT definitions. Clonality was computed as one minus normalized Shannon entropy of productive rearrangement frequencies, ranging from 0 to 1. Public clonotype analysis was restricted to overrepresented clonotypes comprising at least 0.05% of each patient's repertoire. Repertoires from more than ten age-matched healthy donors in immuneACCESS were used as clonality controls. TCRdb took this table from immuneACCESS and kept in-frame rearrangements with V and J called. Such tables lack part of the clones; where checked against another copy, unresolved V genes explain under half of the gap, and the rest is unexplained. That table supplies the V and J calls and clone size; D and trimming were determined from the DNA. This sample is represented by tens of thousands of clones; roughly 57% of them were singletons. Approximately 14% of the sample belongs to the ten largest clones.

Sequencing was performed on PBMCs, taken after 12 months of ibrutinib treatment. The TCR was taken from a human donor with chronic lymphocytic leukemia. This sequence uses TRBV29-1 and TRBJ2-3, with the D gene not clear enough to name. CDR3 sequence: CSVVVSTDTQYF. In nucleotide form, the sequence is TGCAGCGTTGTCGTAAGCACAGATACGCAGTATTTT.